This is a list of T cell receptor beta chains from one sample in a study of graft-versus-host responses after intestinal transplantation. No antigen has been identified for these receptors. Measured with immunoSEQ multiplex PCR; TCRdb has only the in-frame clones, and not every one. The table lists some 76,000 clones, around 87% of them singletons, with around 7.8% in the top ten. The specimen comprised unstimulated CD8+ T cells sorted from spleen or lymph node cells, sampled before transplant. The receptors were gathered from a human donor who was the organ donor for an intestinal transplant. Each CDR3 is given with its conserved first and last residue. D genes are given only for firm matches. For some rows the clone size is stated as once, few or many, or as a class when expanded; others skip it.

v_call: TRBV6-5; j_call: TRBJ1-4; d_call: .; clone_size: .; cdr3_aa: CASSVWTEGNEKLFF; cdr3_nt: TGTGCCAGCAGTGTCTGGACAGAGGGGAATGAAAAACTGTTTTTT
v_call: TRBV28; j_call: TRBJ1-2; d_call: .; clone_size: .; cdr3_aa: CASSLGDYGYTF; cdr3_nt: TGTGCCAGCAGTTTGGGAGATTATGGCTACACCTTC
v_call: TRBV5-6; j_call: TRBJ2-1; d_call: .; clone_size: .; cdr3_aa: CASSLNYNEQFF; cdr3_nt: TGTGCCAGCAGCTTGAATTACAATGAGCAGTTCTTC
v_call: TRBV9; j_call: TRBJ2-7; d_call: .; clone_size: .; cdr3_aa: CASSAEGTSYYEQYF; cdr3_nt: TGTGCCAGCAGCGCCGAGGGTACTAGCTACTACGAGCAGTACTTC
v_call: TRBV6-1; j_call: TRBJ2-1; d_call: .; clone_size: .; cdr3_aa: CASSEWGAHNEQFF; cdr3_nt: TGTGCCAGCAGTGAATGGGGGGCGCACAATGAGCAGTTCTTC
v_call: TRBV9; j_call: TRBJ2-3; d_call: TRBD2; clone_size: .; cdr3_aa: CASSLAGGGDTQYF; cdr3_nt: TGTGCCAGCAGTTTAGCGGGGGGCGGGGATACGCAGTATTTT
v_call: TRBV5-6; j_call: TRBJ1-2; d_call: .; clone_size: .; cdr3_aa: CASSETWIGQNYGYTF; cdr3_nt: TGTGCCAGCAGCGAGACCTGGATCGGACAAAACTATGGCTACACCTTC
v_call: TRBV9; j_call: TRBJ1-6; d_call: .; clone_size: .; cdr3_aa: CASSVAGNGPEPSYNSPLHF; cdr3_nt: TGTGCCAGCAGCGTAGCTGGGAACGGACCCGAACCCTCCTATAATTCACCCCTCCACTTT
v_call: TRBV30; j_call: TRBJ1-1; d_call: .; clone_size: .; cdr3_aa: CAWNSGHTEAFF; cdr3_nt: TGTGCCTGGAATTCGGGACACACTGAAGCTTTCTTT
v_call: TRBV5-8; j_call: TRBJ2-2; d_call: .; clone_size: .; cdr3_aa: CASSSTGELFF; cdr3_nt: TGTGCCAGCAGCTCGACCGGGGAGCTGTTTTTT
v_call: TRBV7-2; j_call: TRBJ2-3; d_call: TRBD2; clone_size: .; cdr3_aa: CASSSTSGGAYTDTQYF; cdr3_nt: TGTGCCAGCAGCTCCACTAGCGGGGGGGCCTACACAGATACGCAGTATTTT
v_call: TRBV6-1; j_call: TRBJ1-1; d_call: .; clone_size: once; cdr3_aa: CASRGGAFF; cdr3_nt: TGTGCCAGCAGGGGAGGAGCTTTCTTT
v_call: TRBV6-1; j_call: TRBJ2-2; d_call: .; clone_size: .; cdr3_aa: CASIGGSGELFF; cdr3_nt: TGTGCCAGCATTGGTGGTTCCGGGGAGCTGTTTTTT
v_call: TRBV6-5; j_call: TRBJ1-1; d_call: .; clone_size: .; cdr3_aa: CASSYSQVLNTEAFF; cdr3_nt: TGTGCCAGCAGTTACTCCCAGGTGCTGAACACTGAAGCTTTCTTT
v_call: TRBV2; j_call: TRBJ2-2; d_call: .; clone_size: .; cdr3_aa: CASSEGGLVHLNTGELFF; cdr3_nt: TGTGCCAGCAGTGAGGGGGGCTTGGTTCATTTGAACACCGGGGAGCTGTTTTTT
v_call: TRBV19; j_call: TRBJ1-1; d_call: TRBD1; clone_size: .; cdr3_aa: CASSQRTGNTEAFF; cdr3_nt: TGTGCCAGTAGTCAACGGACAGGGAACACTGAAGCTTTCTTT
v_call: TRBV28; j_call: TRBJ1-1; d_call: .; clone_size: .; cdr3_aa: CASSLGAGAEAFF; cdr3_nt: TGTGCCAGCAGTTTAGGCGCGGGGGCTGAAGCTTTCTTT
v_call: TRBV4-1; j_call: TRBJ1-5; d_call: .; clone_size: .; cdr3_aa: CASSQVSQGYDQPQHF; cdr3_nt: TGCGCCAGCAGCCAAGTATCCCAGGGTTACGATCAGCCCCAGCATTTT
v_call: TRBV12-1; j_call: TRBJ1-2; d_call: .; clone_size: .; cdr3_aa: CASTHPAEGYGYTF; cdr3_nt: TGTGCCAGCACTCATCCCGCTGAAGGTTATGGCTACACCTTC
v_call: TRBV6-1; j_call: TRBJ1-1; d_call: .; clone_size: .; cdr3_aa: CASSVTAGTEAFF; cdr3_nt: TGTGCCAGCAGTGTGACAGCGGGAACTGAAGCTTTCTTT
v_call: TRBV7-7; j_call: TRBJ2-7; d_call: TRBD1; clone_size: .; cdr3_aa: CASSPGTASGSYEQYF; cdr3_nt: TGTGCCAGCAGCCCAGGGACAGCTTCGGGCTCCTACGAGCAGTACTTC
v_call: TRBV4-1; j_call: TRBJ1-2; d_call: .; clone_size: .; cdr3_aa: CASSQEEGRPYGYTF; cdr3_nt: TGCGCCAGCAGCCAAGAGGAGGGCAGACCCTATGGCTACACCTTC
v_call: TRBV18; j_call: TRBJ2-1; d_call: .; clone_size: once; cdr3_aa: CASSPPDEHVNEQFF; cdr3_nt: TGTGCCAGCTCACCACCGGACGAACACGTCAATGAGCAGTTCTTC
v_call: TRBV27; j_call: TRBJ2-1; d_call: TRBD2; clone_size: .; cdr3_aa: CASSLPTTSGTDNEQFF; cdr3_nt: TGTGCCAGCAGTTTACCCACGACTAGCGGGACCGACAATGAGCAGTTCTTC
v_call: TRBV6-5; j_call: TRBJ2-1; d_call: .; clone_size: .; cdr3_aa: CASSYGAGGEQFF; cdr3_nt: TGTGCCAGCAGTTACGGGGCCGGGGGTGAGCAGTTCTTC